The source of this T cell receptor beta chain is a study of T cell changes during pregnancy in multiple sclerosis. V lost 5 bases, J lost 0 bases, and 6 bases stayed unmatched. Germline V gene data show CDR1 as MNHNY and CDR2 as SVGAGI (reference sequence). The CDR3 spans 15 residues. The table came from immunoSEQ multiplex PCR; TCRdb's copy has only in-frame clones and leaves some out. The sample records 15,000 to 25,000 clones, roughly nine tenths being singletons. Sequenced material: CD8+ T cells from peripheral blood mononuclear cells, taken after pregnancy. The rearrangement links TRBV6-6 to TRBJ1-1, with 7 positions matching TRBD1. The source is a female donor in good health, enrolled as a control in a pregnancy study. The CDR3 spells CASSHRDRMNTEAFF. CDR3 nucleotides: TGTGCCAGCAGTCACCGGGACAGAATGAACACTGAAGCTTTCTTT.